What follows is one TCR beta chain and its context. No antigen is known for it. The CDR3 is 14 amino acids. V shed 8 bases and J shed 10 bases, with 22 bases lying between them. With RNA at 10%, 30% or 50%, naive CD8 libraries came from roughly 20,000 to 1,000,000 sorted cells. Isolation of naive CD8 T cells was achieved by sorting on a CD8+CD4-CCR7+CD45RA+ phenotype. TCRdb re-called the PCR reads with MiXCR, one entry per CDR3 protein. In the table there are roughly 320,000 distinct CDR3 sequences, around a fifth of which are singletons. This sample is part of a study of molecular identifiers for immune sequencing clone quantification. Study summary: In the replicates, RNA derived from around 20,000 or 99,000 naive CD8 cells was divided into five parts, and four were sequenced.

Findings of the study overall: In a background of under 1.3 million naive cells, spiked Jurkat TCR RNA from one cell was reportedly detectable.

What was sequenced was naive CD8+ T cells from blood, with Jurkat cell RNA spiked in. Subset defined: FACS-sorted CD8+CD4-CCR7+CD45RA+ naive T cells. V and J are TRBV5-3 and TRBJ2-1; D not resolved. TRBV5-3 belongs to the ORF category, with a function that is uncertain. The receptor's source is a human donor in good health. Some libraries in this study had Jurkat cell RNA spiked in. Written as DNA, the CDR3 is TGTGCCAGCAGCCTTTACGTGGCAGGCCACGAGCAGTTCTTC. Its protein is CASSLYVAGHEQFF.